The clone carrying this T cell receptor (beta chain) has just one count. Its antigen is not identified. Researchers grouped second doses given at about 4 or about 12 weeks into one pool. The data were obtained in a study of T cell responses to AZD1222 COVID-19 vaccine. Study-level findings and limits: Spike-specific TCR breadth rose after two AZD1222 doses, and depth rose as well. Donors in the cohort were predominantly white British and more often female, and clonal diversity was possibly underestimated.

Assay used: immunoSEQ multiplex PCR; TCRdb lists only in-frame clones, some missing. The sample has 70,000 to 95,000 clones, 70% to 90% seen once. V was clipped by 6 bases and J by 2 bases, with 20 bases between them. Per germline, CDR1 SGHTA and CDR2 FQGNSA. This CDR3 comprises 16 residues. The chain employs TRBV7-2 and TRBJ2-7, with D perhaps TRBD2 (5 bases). The specimen was peripheral blood, collected 28 days after the second AZD1222 dose. This receptor was identified in an adult who received the AZD1222 COVID-19 vaccine. The DNA of the CDR3 is TGTGCCAGCAGTTTGACTGGGCCGAGGACTGCCTACGAGCAGTACTTC. It is translated as CASSLTGPRTAYEQYF.